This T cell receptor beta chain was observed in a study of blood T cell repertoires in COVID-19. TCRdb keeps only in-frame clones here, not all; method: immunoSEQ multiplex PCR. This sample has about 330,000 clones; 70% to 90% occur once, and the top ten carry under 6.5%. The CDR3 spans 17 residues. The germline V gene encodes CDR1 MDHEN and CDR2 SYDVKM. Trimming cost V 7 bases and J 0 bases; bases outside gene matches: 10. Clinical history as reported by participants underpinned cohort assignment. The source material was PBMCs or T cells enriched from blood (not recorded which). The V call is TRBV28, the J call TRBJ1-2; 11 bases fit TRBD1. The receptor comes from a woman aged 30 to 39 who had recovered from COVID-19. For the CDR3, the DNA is TGTGCCAGCACCCGATATGGACAGGGGGCGCCTAACTATGGCTACACCTTC. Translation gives CASTRYGQGAPNYGYTF.